This T cell receptor beta chain is from a study of T-cell memory formation after mild COVID-19. This CDR3 spans 14 amino acids. CDR1 is SEHNR and CDR2 is FQNEAQ in the germline V gene (reference sequence). V lost 8 bases, J lost 5 bases, and 18 bases lay in between. TCRdb reprocessed the 5' RACE reads via MiXCR and lists one record per CDR3 protein. Among 300,000 to 400,000 distinct CDR3 sequences listed, around 27% were seen once. For this clonotype: Its antigen remains unknown.

Study results and caveats: Among contracting clones, CD4+ were mainly CM/EM and CD8+ enriched in EMRA.

Sequences were obtained from PBMCs or a T cell subset sorted from them (not recorded which). This chain links TRBV7-9 with TRBJ1-1, with a tentative D call TRBD1 (6 bases). The clonotype comes from an adult woman who had mild COVID-19 (a few samples of this study predate the infection). Cell type and time point are not known. Written as DNA, the CDR3 is TGTGCCAGCCATGTGAGGGGGGCGAGGACTGAAGCTTTCTTT. This encodes CASHVRGARTEAFF.